These 26 T cell receptor beta chains came from one sample sequenced in a study of radiotherapy plus CTLA-4 blockade in lung cancer. Sequencing used immunoSEQ multiplex PCR; TCRdb keeps in-frame clones, though not all of them. The table includes 95,000 to 150,000 clones, 85% to 90% detected once. Material: peripheral blood, obtained from a patient treated with radiotherapy plus ipilimumab. The origin of the receptors is a human donor with non-small cell lung cancer that progressed on radiotherapy plus ipilimumab.

The chain has TRBV11-3 and TRBJ2-6, with a tentative D call TRBD2 (6 bases). CDR3 length equals 15 residues. Germline CDR1 SGHNT, CDR2 YENEEA. Trimming shortened V by 8 bases and J by 2 bases, and 13 bases separated the two germline ends. The CDR3 loop reads CASSGTGAGANVLTF. The CDR3 region has the DNA TGTGCCAGCTCGGGGACGGGAGCTGGGGCCAACGTCCTGACTTTC.

V usage is TRBV6-5 and J usage is TRBJ1-2; possible D gene TRBD1, 6 bases. V dropped 4 bases and J dropped 4 bases, with 16 bases sitting between them. From germline, CDR1 is MNHEY and CDR2 SVGAGI. The CDR3 runs 15 residues. CDR3 bases: TGTGCCAGCAGTTCCCCGGGGCAGGGGTTCTATGGCTACACCTTC. This codes for CASSSPGQGFYGYTF.

The chain combines TRBV5-6 with TRBJ1-2; unclear D gene. This CDR3 has 14 amino acids. Germline CDR1 reads SGHDT; CDR2 reads YYEEEE. Trimming removed 2 bases from V and 2 bases from J, with 10 bases in between. CDR3 amino acids: CASSFEVSNYGYTF. The DNA for the CDR3 is TGTGCCAGCAGCTTCGAGGTCTCGAACTATGGCTACACCTTC.

The V call is TRBV29-1, the J call TRBJ1-2; D call uncertain. This CDR3 spans 12 amino acids. Germline V lookup: CDR1 SQVTM, CDR2 ANQGSEA. V lost 8 bases and J 0 bases, leaving 10 bases between the germline ends. The CDR3 coding sequence is TGCAGCCCCCCCCGAACTAACTATGGCTACACCTTC. It codes for CSPPRTNYGYTF.

This rearrangement joins TRBV7-2 to TRBJ2-1, with D tentatively TRBD2 (6 bases). The CDR3 loop spans 14 amino acids. The V gene's germline CDR1 is SGHTA and CDR2 FQGNSA. V was clipped by 0 bases and J by 4 bases, with 7 bases between them. CDR3 amino acids: CASSLAGGYNEQFF. CDR3 nucleotides: TGTGCCAGCAGCTTAGCGGGAGGTTACAATGAGCAGTTCTTC. Using reference TRBV7-2 and TRBJ2-1 for the parts outside the CDR3, the full variable domain is GAGVSQSPSNKVTEKGKDVELRCDPISGHTALYWYRQSLGQGLEFLIYFQGNSAPDKSGLPSDRFSAERTGGSVSTLTIQRTQQEDSAVYLCASSLAGGYNEQFFGPGTRLTVL.

The chain uses TRBV9 and TRBJ2-7; 12 bases fit TRBD2. The CDR3 is 14 residues long. Germline assignment: CDR1 SGDLS and CDR2 YYNGEE. After removal of 4 bases from V and 3 bases from J, the junction contained 2 bases not matched to a gene. This CDR3 reads CASSPGLAGYEQYF. CDR3 nucleotide sequence: TGTGCCAGCAGCCCGGGACTAGCGGGCTACGAGCAGTACTTC.

The chain couples TRBV9 to TRBJ2-1; D is possibly TRBD2 (6 bases). Per the germline V gene, CDR1 is SGDLS and CDR2 is YYNGEE. Trimming left V 3 bases short and J 6 bases short, with 19 bases between. The CDR3 has 16 residues. CDR3 sequence reads: CASSERTSLGGNEQFF. In DNA form, the CDR3 reads TGTGCCAGCAGCGAAAGAACCAGCTTGGGGGGCAATGAGCAGTTCTTC.

The chain is built from TRBV6-5 and TRBJ1-1; D remains unclear. The CDR3 runs 14 residues. Germline V gene sequence: CDR1 MNHEY, CDR2 SVGAGI. Trimming took off 0 bases at V and 6 bases at J, with 11 bases between the two ends. CDR3 region: CASSYSRRWAEAFF. CDR3 sequence (DNA): TGTGCCAGCAGTTACTCTCGTCGGTGGGCTGAAGCTTTCTTT.

The J gene is TRBJ2-3, the V gene TRBV6-1; D gene unclear. The V and J ends lost 4 bases and 3 bases respectively, with 14 bases between them. The CDR3 extends over 15 amino acids. Germline V gene lookup returns CDR1 MNHNS and CDR2 SASEGT. CDR3 sequence (DNA): TGTGCCAGCAGTGGTTCTATTAGTAAAACAGATACGCAGTATTTT. It encodes CASSGSISKTDTQYF.

This clone was found a few times. The genes are TRBV7-8 and TRBJ1-1; the match to TRBD1 covers 8 bases. This CDR3 is built from 17 residues. Germline CDR1 reads SGHVS; CDR2 reads FQNEAQ. V dropped 5 bases and J dropped 1; count of bases not matched to a gene: 12. CDR3 nucleotides: TGTGCCAGCAGCCTTGGGCAGGGGGCGGGAGAGAACACTGAAGCTTTCTTT. Amino acid sequence: CASSLGQGAGENTEAFF.

This chain uses TRBV7-6 with TRBJ2-7; 11 bases are shared with TRBD2. Trimming cost V 1 base and J 4 bases; bases outside gene matches: 15. The CDR3 extends over 19 amino acids. Germline V gene sequence: CDR1 SGHVS, CDR2 FNYEAQ. The CDR3 protein is CASSLGTSGPLLPVYEQYF. The CDR3 bases are TGTGCCAGCAGCTTAGGGACTAGCGGGCCTCTTCTCCCGGTTTACGAGCAGTACTTC.

This chain uses TRBV19 with TRBJ1-5; D gene unclear. The V end lost 9 bases, the J end lost 4 bases, and 13 bases lay between the germline ends. CDR3 length: 13 amino acids. Germline V gene data show CDR1 as LNHDA and CDR2 as SQIVND (reference sequence). The CDR3 sequence: CASQHSLNQPQHF. The CDR3 coding sequence is TGTGCCAGCCAGCACAGTCTTAATCAGCCCCAGCATTTT.

This clone showed up just once. The chain is built from TRBV9 and TRBJ2-2, with a possible D match to TRBD2 (6 bases). This CDR3 region has 13 residues. Looked up from germline, CDR1 is SGDLS and CDR2 is YYNGEE. V lost 7 bases and J 8 bases, leaving 15 bases between the germline ends. The CDR3 DNA sequence: TGTGCCAGCGCTGAGCGGGTGACGGGGGAGCTGTTTTTT. Its translation: CASAERVTGELFF.

The V and J genes are TRBV11-2 and TRBJ2-1, with 12 bases identical to TRBD2. Germline V gene data show CDR1 as SGHAT and CDR2 as FQNNGV. The ends lost 4 bases at V and 9 bases at J; junction bases unmatched: 4. The length of the CDR3 is 14 residues. CDR3 sequence (DNA): TGTGCCAGCAGCTCCCCTAGCGGGAGGGGTGAGCAGTTCTTC. Its protein is CASSSPSGRGEQFF.

To note about this clone: Germline and junction disagree at one end, which may indicate a read error. The rearrangement uses TRBV7-7 and TRBJ2-5; TRBD2 aligns across 8 bases. CDR1 is SSHAT, CDR2 FNYEAQ, per germline (reference sequence). The CDR3 consists of 13 residues. DNA of the CDR3: TGTGCTAGCAGCCCGGGGGGGATACAGACCCAGTACTTC. Translated, it gives CASSPGGIQTQYF.

The chain employs TRBV29-1 and TRBJ1-2; possible D gene TRBD1, 5 bases. There are 13 residues in the CDR3. In germline, CDR1 is SQVTM, CDR2 ANQGSEA. Between the trimmed V and J ends, which lost 3 bases and 5 bases, there was a span of 13 bases. The CDR3 here is CSVDEQGRYGYTF. The CDR3 DNA is TGCAGCGTTGATGAGCAGGGCCGATATGGCTACACCTTC.

J is TRBJ2-7 and V is TRBV7-8, with D tentatively TRBD1 (5 bases). Germline values: CDR1 SGHVS, CDR2 FQNEAQ. The CDR3 length is 14 residues. V was pared by 5 bases and J by 4 bases, with 15 bases between. The CDR3 region is CASSPLISGYEQYF. Here the CDR3 DNA reads TGTGCCAGCAGCCCCCTAATTTCAGGGTACGAGCAGTACTTC.

V is TRBV25-1 and J is TRBJ2-5; 9 bases are shared with TRBD2. The CDR3 sequence is 15 residues long. Looked up from germline, CDR1 is MGHDK and CDR2 is SYGVNS. V lost 2 bases to trimming and J lost 5 bases; unmatched junction nucleotides: 6. This chain's CDR3 is CASSEPGLAWETQYF. Written as DNA, the CDR3 is TGTGCCAGCAGTGAACCGGGACTAGCTTGGGAGACCCAGTACTTC.

This rearrangement joins TRBV30 to TRBJ2-7; 12 bases agree with TRBD2. This CDR3 has 14 amino acids. The trim removed 7 bases at V and 6 bases at J, leaving 10 bases unmatched. Germline V gene data show CDR1 as GTSNPN and CDR2 as SVGIG (reference sequence). The CDR3 nucleotides read TGTGCCTACACAAGACTAGCGGGAGTGGGCGAGCAGTACTTC. As protein: CAYTRLAGVGEQYF.

The chain links TRBV5-6 to TRBJ2-1; 10 nucleotides align to TRBD2. The CDR3 is 12 amino acids. Germline trimming cut 2 bases from V and 10 bases from J; bases unmatched to any gene: 0. CDR1 is SGHDT, CDR2 YYEEEE, per germline. CDR3 amino acids: CASSLAGGEQFF. CDR3 DNA: TGTGCCAGCAGCTTAGCGGGAGGGGAGCAGTTCTTC.

The chain links TRBV5-1 to TRBJ2-1; perhaps D is TRBD1 or TRBD2 (5 bases each). In germline, CDR1 is SGHRS, CDR2 YFSETQ. The CDR3 runs to 14 residues. Trimming took 2 bases from V and 6 from J, leaving 12 bases between them. CDR3 DNA: TGCGCCAGCAGCTTTCGGGACGGTCTCAATGAGCAGTTCTTC. Its protein is CASSFRDGLNEQFF.

In its sample, this clone was seen once. The V and J genes are TRBV11-3 and TRBJ1-2; TRBD1 is a possible D gene (6 bases). V was pared by 4 bases and J by 6 bases, with 9 bases between. In germline, CDR1 is SGHNT, CDR2 YENEEA. The CDR3 has 12 residues. The CDR3 loop reads CASSYHRDGYTF. In DNA, the CDR3 is TGTGCCAGCAGCTATCACAGGGATGGCTACACCTTC. The full variable domain, in which reference TRBV11-3 and TRBJ1-2 provide the parts outside the CDR3, is EAGVVQSPRYKIIEKKQPVAFWCNPISGHNTLYWYLQNLGQGPELLIRYENEEAVDDSQLPKDRFSAERLKGVDSTLKIQPAELGDSAVYLCASSYHRDGYTFGSGTRLTVV.

This clone appeared once. This chain uses TRBV9 with TRBJ2-7; TRBD1 aligns across 7 bases. Germline V gene data show CDR1 as SGDLS and CDR2 as YYNGEE. CDR3 size: 15 residues. V gave up 0 bases and J gave up 3 bases; unmatched junction bases: 6. The CDR3 sequence is CASSVAGTADYEQYF. The CDR3 DNA reads TGTGCCAGCAGCGTAGCTGGGACAGCAGACTACGAGCAGTACTTC. The full variable domain, its missing parts supplied by reference TRBV9 and TRBJ2-7, is DSGVTQTPKHLITATGQRVTLRCSPRSGDLSVYWYQQSLDQGLQFLIQYYNGEERAKGNILERFSAQQFPDLHSELNLSSLELGDSALYFCASSVAGTADYEQYFGPGTRLTVT.

The chain combines TRBV2 with TRBJ1-4; D may be TRBD1 (6 bases). V lost 7 bases, J lost 7 bases, and 16 bases lay in between. CDR3 length: 14 amino acids. Germline assignment: CDR1 SNHLY and CDR2 FYNNEI. CDR3 coding DNA: TGTGCCAGCACCAAGACAGGAGTTTCTGAAAAACTGTTTTTT. Translating gives CASTKTGVSEKLFF.

V and J are TRBV6-1 and TRBJ1-1; D remains unclear. Trimming removed 1 base at V and 3 bases at J, with 9 bases between. CDR1 is MNHNS and CDR2 is SASEGT in the germline V gene. The CDR3 spans 14 residues. DNA of the CDR3: TGTGCCAGCAGTGAAGACAGTTATCACACTGAAGCTTTCTTT. It translates to CASSEDSYHTEAFF.

The chain is built from TRBV9 and TRBJ1-4; 10 nucleotides agree with TRBD1. Germline V CDR1 and CDR2: SGDLS, YYNGEE. With 3 bases clipped from V and 4 bases from J, the junction kept 3 bases outside the gene matches. The CDR3 extends over 15 amino acids. DNA for the CDR3: TGTGCCAGCAGCGGCCGGACAGGGGGTAATGAAAAACTGTTTTTT. Encoded protein: CASSGRTGGNEKLFF.